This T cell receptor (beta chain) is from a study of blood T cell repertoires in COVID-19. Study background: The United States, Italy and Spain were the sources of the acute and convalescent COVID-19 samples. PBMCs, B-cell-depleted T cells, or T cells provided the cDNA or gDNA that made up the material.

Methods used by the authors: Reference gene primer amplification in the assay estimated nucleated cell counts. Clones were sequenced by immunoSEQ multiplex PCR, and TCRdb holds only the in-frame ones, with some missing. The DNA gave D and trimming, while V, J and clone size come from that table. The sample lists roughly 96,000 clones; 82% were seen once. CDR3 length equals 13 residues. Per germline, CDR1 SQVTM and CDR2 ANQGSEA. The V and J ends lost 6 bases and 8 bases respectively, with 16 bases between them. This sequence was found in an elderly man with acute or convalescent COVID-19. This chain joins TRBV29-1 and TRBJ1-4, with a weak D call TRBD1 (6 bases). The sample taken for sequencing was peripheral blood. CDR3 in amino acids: CSVQGLQGEKLFF. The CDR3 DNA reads TGCAGCGTCCAGGGGCTTCAAGGGGAAAAACTGTTTTTT.